This is a list of T cell receptor beta chains from one sample in a study of T-cell reconstitution after alpha-beta-depleted transplantation in children. From the PCR reads, TCRdb called clonotypes with MiXCR, one entry per CDR3 protein. The table lists roughly 100,000 distinct CDR3 sequences, roughly 8% of them singletons. The sequences come from PBMCs from the stem cell graft donor, collected from the stem cell graft. These receptors all stem from a human donor who donated a stem cell graft to a child with congenital amegakaryocytic thrombocytopenia. CDR3s include the opening cysteine and the closing phenylalanine or tryptophan. Fields, in order: clone size, V gene, J gene, D gene, CDR3 protein, CDR3 DNA. A D gene is named only where the DNA matches it firmly. For some rows the clone size is stated as once, few or many, or as a class when expanded; others skip it.

many	TRBV5-1	TRBJ2-3	NA	CASSLASPPTDTQYF	TGCGCCAGCAGCTTGGCTAGCCCCCCCACAGATACGCAGTATTTT
many	TRBV6-5	TRBJ1-5	NA	CASSWGTGQPQHF	TGTGCCAGCAGTTGGGGCACGGGTCAGCCCCAGCATTTT
many	TRBV3-1	TRBJ2-1	NA	CASSQDSPLGELRANEQFF	TGTGCCAGCAGCCAAGATAGCCCCCTGGGTGAGCTACGGGCCAATGAGCAGTTCTTC
many	TRBV7-3	TRBJ2-1	NA	CASSPHSETIYGEQFF	TGTGCCAGCAGCCCGCACAGCGAAACCATTTACGGTGAGCAGTTCTTC
many	TRBV7-9	TRBJ2-1	NA	CASSPQGLTGNEQFF	TGTGCCAGCAGCCCGCAGGGACTCACCGGGAATGAGCAGTTCTTC
NA	TRBV5-1	TRBJ1-5	NA	CASSLGVGGNQPQHF	TGCGCCAGCAGCTTGGGGGTGGGCGGCAATCAGCCCCAGCATTTT
many	TRBV5-1	TRBJ2-1	TRBD2	CASSLFGTSGNEQFF	TGCGCCAGCAGCTTGTTTGGGACTAGTGGGAATGAGCAGTTCTTC
many	TRBV7-2	TRBJ2-2	TRBD1	CASSPMDRGLRAGELFF	TGTGCCAGCAGCCCCATGGACAGGGGGCTTAGGGCCGGGGAGCTGTTTTTT
many	TRBV20-1	TRBJ2-7	TRBD2	CSASRGSGTSYEQYF	TGCAGTGCTAGTCGAGGGAGCGGGACCTCCTACGAGCAGTACTTC
many	TRBV18	TRBJ2-7	NA	CASSPGNYEQYF	TGTGCCAGCTCACCGGGCAACTACGAGCAGTACTTC
many	TRBV7-9	TRBJ1-1	NA	CASSLALRNEAFF	TGTGCCAGCAGCTTAGCGTTGCGCAATGAAGCTTTCTTT
many	TRBV7-2	TRBJ1-2	NA	CASSTGTGWRYTF	TGTGCCAGCAGCACCGGGACCGGATGGCGCTACACCTTC
many	TRBV6-6	TRBJ1-2	NA	CASSYVTEYGYTF	TGTGCCAGCAGTTACGTAACCGAATATGGCTACACCTTC
many	TRBV27	TRBJ1-1	NA	CATSTGGLNTEAFF	TGTGCCACCTCTACCGGGGGCCTTAACACTGAAGCTTTCTTT
many	TRBV5-1	TRBJ2-7	TRBD1	CASSPRGTGKTYEQYF	TGCGCCAGCAGCCCACGAGGGACAGGAAAAACCTACGAGCAGTACTTC
few	TRBV5-5	TRBJ1-4	NA	CASSLNPDNGKLFF	TGTGCCAGCAGCTTGAATCCCGATAATGGGAAACTGTTTTTT
many	TRBV11-2	TRBJ2-3	TRBD2	CASRWGGSDTQYF	TGTGCCAGCAGGTGGGGGGGGTCAGATACGCAGTATTTT
many	TRBV10-3	TRBJ1-1	NA	CAISERAGNAAFF	TGTGCCATCAGTGAGAGAGCAGGGAACGCCGCTTTCTTT
many	TRBV7-8	TRBJ1-1	NA	CASSSGASTMNTEAFF	TGTGCCAGCAGCTCAGGCGCTTCAACTATGAACACTGAAGCTTTCTTT
many	TRBV7-7	TRBJ2-1	NA	CASSPNRDNEQFF	TGTGCCAGCAGCCCGAACAGGGACAATGAGCAGTTCTTC
many	TRBV29-1	TRBJ2-1	NA	CSVEAGEGGQFF	TGCAGCGTTGAAGCGGGGGAAGGTGGGCAGTTCTTC
many	TRBV6-5	TRBJ2-1	NA	CASSYDGVAYNEQFF	TGTGCCAGCAGTTACGACGGGGTCGCCTACAATGAGCAGTTCTTC
many	TRBV5-6	TRBJ2-6	NA	CASSLASNGANVLTF	TGTGCCAGCAGCCTCGCCTCTAATGGGGCCAACGTCCTGACTTTC
many	TRBV20-1	TRBJ2-1	TRBD2	CSAISGLAGGNEQFF	TGCAGTGCTATATCGGGACTAGCGGGGGGCAATGAGCAGTTCTTC
many	TRBV18	TRBJ2-3	NA	CASSPTGSTDTQYF	TGTGCCAGCTCACCAACGGGGAGCACAGATACGCAGTATTTT
many	TRBV20-1	TRBJ1-2	NA	CSASGGEPSNYGYTF	TGCAGTGCGTCCGGGGGAGAGCCATCTAACTATGGCTACACCTTC
many	TRBV6-5	TRBJ2-5	TRBD1	CASSYQGQVKETQYF	TGTGCCAGCAGTTACCAGGGACAGGTCAAAGAGACCCAGTACTTC
many	TRBV7-2	TRBJ1-1	NA	CASSQVARMNTEAFF	TGTGCCAGCAGTCAGGTAGCCAGAATGAACACTGAAGCTTTCTTT
many	TRBV20-1	TRBJ2-1	NA	CSARITGQYNEQFF	TGCAGTGCTAGGATAACGGGTCAATACAATGAGCAGTTCTTC
many	TRBV29-1	TRBJ2-3	NA	CSVQPQGTDTQYF	TGCAGCGTTCAACCCCAGGGGACAGATACGCAGTATTTT
few	TRBV20-1	TRBJ2-6	NA	CSARVGFEADGLTF	TGCAGTGCTAGGGTAGGGTTCGAGGCGGACGGCCTGACTTTC
many	TRBV5-6	TRBJ2-7	TRBD2	CASSDKAGGPLEGEQYF	TGTGCCAGCAGTGATAAAGCGGGAGGCCCCCTCGAAGGAGAGCAGTACTTC
many	TRBV12-3/TRBV12-4	TRBJ1-1	NA	CASRTTDGLEAFF	TGTGCCAGCAGGACGACGGACGGACTTGAAGCTTTCTTT
many	TRBV15	TRBJ2-1	NA	CATSSSYNEQFF	TGTGCCACCAGCAGCTCTTACAATGAGCAGTTCTTC
NA	TRBV11-1	TRBJ1-4	TRBD1	CASSLALAGGEANEKLFF	TGTGCCAGCAGCTTAGCGTTGGCAGGGGGAGAAGCTAATGAAAAACTGTTTTTT
many	TRBV5-6	TRBJ2-7	TRBD2	CASSLRTSGDVYEQYF	TGTGCCAGCAGTTTACGGACTAGCGGGGACGTCTACGAGCAGTACTTC
many	TRBV20-1	TRBJ2-2	TRBD2	CSAMIPGLAGPTNTGELFF	TGCAGTGCTATGATTCCGGGACTAGCGGGACCAACGAACACCGGGGAGCTGTTTTTT
few	TRBV27	TRBJ2-7	NA	CASSSRRSGPYEQYF	TGTGCCAGCAGTTCGCGGCGTAGCGGACCCTACGAGCAGTACTTC
many	TRBV10-3	TRBJ2-2	NA	CAIRTFGTGELFF	TGTGCCATCAGGACTTTCGGGACCGGGGAGCTGTTTTTT
many	TRBV5-1	TRBJ2-1	NA	CASSFEDRHYNEQFF	TGCGCCAGCAGCTTCGAAGACCGACACTACAATGAGCAGTTCTTC
few	TRBV7-9	TRBJ2-7	TRBD2	CASSLDSGTSGIYEQYF	TGTGCCAGCAGCTTAGATTCTGGGACTAGCGGGATCTACGAGCAGTACTTC
NA	TRBV12-3/TRBV12-4	TRBJ2-1	TRBD2	CASSFLAGHYNEQFF	TGTGCCAGCAGTTTTCTAGCGGGACACTACAATGAGCAGTTCTTC
many	TRBV6-5	TRBJ2-1	NA	CASSWGSMGNNEQFF	TGTGCCAGCAGTTGGGGCTCAATGGGAAACAATGAGCAGTTCTTC
NA	TRBV2	TRBJ1-2	TRBD1	CAYQGEAYGYTF	TGTGCCTATCAGGGGGAAGCCTATGGCTACACCTTC
many	TRBV5-1	TRBJ2-7	TRBD1	CASSPGQGLSSYEQYF	TGCGCCAGCAGCCCTGGACAGGGCCTGAGCTCCTACGAGCAGTACTTC
many	TRBV11-2	TRBJ2-1	TRBD1	CASSTRTGDSEQFF	TGTGCCAGCAGCACCCGGACAGGGGATAGTGAGCAGTTCTTC
many	TRBV12-3/TRBV12-4	TRBJ1-2	NA	CASSDSDYYGYTF	TGTGCCAGCAGTGATTCGGACTACTATGGCTACACCTTC
many	TRBV6-2/TRBV6-3	TRBJ2-1	TRBD2	CASSTQSRTSGSFLYEQFF	TGTGCCAGCAGTACCCAAAGTAGGACTAGCGGGAGTTTTTTGTATGAGCAGTTCTTC
many	TRBV12-3/TRBV12-4	TRBJ1-1	NA	CASSPQLGTEAFF	TGTGCCAGCAGTCCCCAGCTCGGGACTGAAGCTTTCTTT
NA	TRBV5-6	TRBJ2-2	TRBD2	CAMGAGANTGELFF	TGTGCCATGGGCGCGGGGGCGAACACCGGGGAGCTGTTTTTT
many	TRBV12-3/TRBV12-4	TRBJ2-3	NA	CASSWLGDTQYF	TGTGCCAGCAGTTGGCTGGGGGATACGCAGTATTTT
many	TRBV20-1	TRBJ2-1	NA	CSARDITTGLSYNEQFF	TGCAGTGCTAGAGATATTACCACAGGTCTTTCCTACAATGAGCAGTTCTTC
once	TRBV7-9	TRBJ2-7	NA	CASSPTASYEQYF	TGTGCCAGCAGCCCCACCGCGTCCTACGAGCAGTACTTC
NA	TRBV5-6	TRBJ2-1	TRBD2	CASSLGFLAGSYNEQFF	TGTGCCAGCAGCTTGGGGTTTCTAGCGGGGAGCTACAATGAGCAGTTCTTC
many	TRBV10-3	TRBJ2-1	TRBD2	CAISDILAASSYNEQFF	TGTGCCATCAGTGATATTCTAGCGGCGAGCTCCTACAATGAGCAGTTCTTC
many	TRBV12-3/TRBV12-4	TRBJ1-2	TRBD1	CASSRQGAGGYTF	TGTGCCAGCAGTCGACAGGGGGCGGGTGGCTACACCTTC
NA	TRBV28	TRBJ2-7	NA	CASRVRNYEQYF	TGTGCCAGCAGGGTTAGGAACTACGAGCAGTACTTC